This T cell receptor beta chain came from a study of shared clonotypes between healthy human individuals. Points from the study as a whole: Clonotype sharing across a few donors was observed for around 5% of naive CD4 clonotypes.

TCRdb's copy holds only in-frame clones and misses some; the assay was immunoSEQ multiplex PCR. This sample has approximately 320,000 clones; about nine tenths occur once, and the top ten carry 15% to 20%. On this clone itself: What it recognizes is unknown.

J lost 1 base, V lost 1 base, and 12 bases had no gene match. The CDR3 extends over 18 amino acids. Germline lookup yields CDR1 MGHRA and CDR2 YSYEKL. This clonotype was sampled from a man aged 18 to 30 in good health. Sequencing used memory CD8+ T cells sorted from blood. The subset is: CD45RO+ cells pooled with CCR7-negative TemRA cells. This chain connects TRBV4-1 to TRBJ2-5, with 7 nucleotides matching TRBD2. The CDR3 DNA reads as TGCGCCAGCAGCCAAGTATCGGCGGGTTGGGAGGGCCAAGAGACCCAGTACTTC. Protein: CASSQVSAGWEGQETQYF.